The clone carrying this T cell receptor (beta chain) has a handful of counts. Its antigen is not known. This sample was taken from a study of regulatory T cells in long-lasting Graves disease. Study-wide results and limits: Gene preferences differed: TRBV28, TRBJ1-2, TRBJ2-5 in persistent cases.

Assembly of TCR beta libraries relied on iRepertoire HTBI primers together with Arm-PCR of CDR3 regions. MiXCR was run by TCRdb on the multiplex PCR reads, yielding one entry per CDR3 protein. The sample carries over 450,000 distinct CDR3 sequences, around 12% recorded once. The CDR3 contains 13 residues. Germline-derived CDR1 and CDR2 are MNHEY and SVGEGT. Trimming pared 7 bases from V and 2 bases from J, leaving 10 bases between. Described time point: newly diagnosed GD, antithyroid drugs for less than 3 months. Researchers made the TCR library from RNA that was extracted from PBMCs. This sample was also put to use in a study of T cells in Graves' hyperthyroidism and ophthalmopathy.

The material was peripheral blood mononuclear cells (PBMCs), obtained at new diagnosis, from a patient treated with antithyroid drugs. The gene calls are TRBV6-2 or TRBV6-3 and TRBJ2-3; the D gene could be TRBD1 or TRBD2 (5 bases each). The receptor was isolated from a woman in her thirties with Graves disease. CDR3 bases: TGTGCCAGCACTCCGGGGCACACAGATACGCAGTATTTT. Translated, it gives CASTPGHTDTQYF.